This T cell receptor beta chain comes out of a study of OX40 agonist ivuxolimab in advanced cancers. Background on the study: Partial responses, seen in three patients, involved one hepatocellular carcinoma and two cutaneous melanomas. The study, taken as a whole, reports: Partial responders dosed at 0.1-3.0 mg/kg displayed clonal expansion ranking among the lowest. In the expanded peripheral T cells, antigen specificity was never determined.

The CDR3 has 13 residues. Deletions cut 0 bases from V and 5 bases from J, with 7 bases between. CDR1 is KGHSH, CDR2 LQKENI, per germline. A remark on this clone: The target antigen is unknown. Other DNA sequences in the same sample also yield this CDR3.

Patients had blood sampled at baseline and again on cycle 4 day 1 and cycle 7 day 1. TCRdb's table, derived via immunoSEQ multiplex PCR, lists solely in-frame clones and lacks some. The sample carries around 70,000 clones, 82% recorded once. Here the sequenced sample was CD4+ or CD8+ T cells sorted from blood, taken in a trial of the OX40 agonist ivuxolimab. The rearrangement links TRBV18 to TRBJ1-2, with unresolved D. This TCR was sampled from an adult with an advanced solid tumor such as melanoma, head and neck, liver or kidney cancer. CDR3 sequence: CASSPPAGYGYTF. The CDR3 nucleotides read TGTGCCAGCTCACCACCGGCGGGATATGGCTACACCTTC.